These T cell receptor beta chains were read from a single sample in a study of cytomegalovirus exposure and HLA in healthy donors. Only in-frame clones appear in the TCRdb table, and some are missing; sequencing was by immunoSEQ multiplex PCR. This table has 150,000 or so clones, 70% appearing once. The sequencing input was PBMCs. Every receptor here comes from an older woman in good health and CMV-seropositive. The CDR3 runs from the conserved cysteine through the conserved F or W. Each record gives: V gene, CDR3 length, J gene, CDR3 protein.

TRBV20-1	11	TRBJ2-1	CSANLAAEQFF
TRBV28	12	TRBJ2-7	CASSDRVYEQYF
TRBV28	15	TRBJ1-4	CASSFRTGGDEKLFF
TRBV28	11	TRBJ1-2	CASREGYGYTF
TRBV28	11	TRBJ1-1	CASSLSLEAFF
TRBV2	15	TRBJ1-1	CASSERGNRVTEAFF
TRBV5-1	13	TRBJ1-2	CASSLAGDYGYTF
TRBV4-2	15	TRBJ1-3	CASSQEAGGRNTIYF
TRBV9	17	TRBJ1-1	CASSGRTGANRNTEAFF
TRBV19	16	TRBJ2-5	CASSIVGQGKQETQYF
TRBV5-1	16	TRBJ1-5	CASSSDPNTGNQPQHF
TRBV6-1	15	TRBJ1-1	CASSEVRLMNTEAFF
TRBV6-5	14	TRBJ2-3	CASSSSTGTDTQYF
TRBV7-9	14	TRBJ1-2	CASSPRGSGYGYTF
TRBV6-1	14	TRBJ2-7	CASMGLAENYEQYF
TRBV6-1	15	TRBJ2-7	CASSERGPFSYEQYF
TRBV28	15	TRBJ1-5	CASSFTGAGNQPQHF
TRBV5-1	15	TRBJ2-6	CASSFQGTGANVLTF
TRBV29-1	13	TRBJ1-1	CSVGTGANTEAFF
TRBV15	17	TRBJ1-5	CATSRGTGEGSNQPQHF
TRBV7-2	17	TRBJ2-1	CASSLTAGNRYYNEQFF
TRBV7-6	15	TRBJ2-7	CASSLATGAGNEQYF
TRBV6-6	14	TRBJ2-1	CASIRDSSYNEQFF
TRBV5-1	14	TRBJ2-2	CATRQGQPTGELFF
TRBV10-3	20	TRBJ2-1	CAISDQGTKTNSKGYNEQFF
TRBV9	14	TRBJ1-4	CASSPGMAVEKLFF
TRBV14	14	TRBJ1-4	CASSQRSGREKLFF
TRBV7-9	16	TRBJ1-2	CASSPRTGEWSYGYTF
TRBV28	16	TRBJ2-7	CASSPPPGQSSYEQYF
TRBV21-1	18	TRBJ1-5	CASSKGVGQLHSNQPQHF
TRBV2	12	TRBJ1-5	CASSDGVQPQHF